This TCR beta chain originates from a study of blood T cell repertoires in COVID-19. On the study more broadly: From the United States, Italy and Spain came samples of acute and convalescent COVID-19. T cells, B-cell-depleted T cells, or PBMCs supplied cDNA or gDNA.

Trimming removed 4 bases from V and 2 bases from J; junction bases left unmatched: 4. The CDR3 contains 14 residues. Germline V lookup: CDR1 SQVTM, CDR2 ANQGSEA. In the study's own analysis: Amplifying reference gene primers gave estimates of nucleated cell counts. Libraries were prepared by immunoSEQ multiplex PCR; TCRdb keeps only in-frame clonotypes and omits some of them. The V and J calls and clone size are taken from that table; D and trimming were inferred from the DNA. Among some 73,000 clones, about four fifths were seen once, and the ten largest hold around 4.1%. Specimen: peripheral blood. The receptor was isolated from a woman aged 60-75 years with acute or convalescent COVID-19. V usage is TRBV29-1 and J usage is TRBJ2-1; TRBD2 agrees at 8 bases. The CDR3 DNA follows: TGCAGCGTTGCTGACGGGAGGGCCTACAATGAGCAGTTCTTC. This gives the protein CSVADGRAYNEQFF.